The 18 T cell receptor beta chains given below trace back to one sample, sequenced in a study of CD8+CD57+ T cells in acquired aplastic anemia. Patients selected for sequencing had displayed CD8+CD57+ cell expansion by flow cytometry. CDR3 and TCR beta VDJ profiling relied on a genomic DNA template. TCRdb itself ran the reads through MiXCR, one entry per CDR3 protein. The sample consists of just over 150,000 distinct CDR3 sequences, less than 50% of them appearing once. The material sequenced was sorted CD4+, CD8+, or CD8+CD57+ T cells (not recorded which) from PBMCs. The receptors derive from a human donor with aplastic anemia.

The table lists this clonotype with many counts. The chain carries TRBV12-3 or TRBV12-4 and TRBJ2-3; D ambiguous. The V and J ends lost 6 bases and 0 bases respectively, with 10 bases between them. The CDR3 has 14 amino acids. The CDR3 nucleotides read TGTGCCAGCAGCTCCTTGGGGAGCACAGATACGCAGTATTTT. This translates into CASSSLGSTDTQYF.

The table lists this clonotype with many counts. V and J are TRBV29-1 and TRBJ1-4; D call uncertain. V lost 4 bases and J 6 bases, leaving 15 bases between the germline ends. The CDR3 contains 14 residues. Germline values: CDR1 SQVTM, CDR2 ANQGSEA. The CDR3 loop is CSVGGPTLYEKLFF. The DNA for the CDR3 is TGCAGCGTTGGAGGGCCTACTCTATATGAAAAACTGTTTTTT.

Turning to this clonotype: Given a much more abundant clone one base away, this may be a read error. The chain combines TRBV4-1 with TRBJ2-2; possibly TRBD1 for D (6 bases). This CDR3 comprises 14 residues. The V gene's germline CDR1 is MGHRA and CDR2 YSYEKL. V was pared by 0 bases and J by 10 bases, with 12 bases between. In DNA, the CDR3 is TGCGCCAGCAGCCAAGACAGGGGTAACGCGGAGCTGTTTTTT. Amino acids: CASSQDRGNAELFF.

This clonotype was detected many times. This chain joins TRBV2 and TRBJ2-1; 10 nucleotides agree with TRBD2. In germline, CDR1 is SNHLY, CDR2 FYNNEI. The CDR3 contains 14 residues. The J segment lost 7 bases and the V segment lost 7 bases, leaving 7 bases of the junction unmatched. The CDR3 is CASNLAGAGNEQFF. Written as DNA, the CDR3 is TGTGCCAGCAATCTAGCGGGAGCGGGTAATGAGCAGTTCTTC. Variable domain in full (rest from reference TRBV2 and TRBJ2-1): EPEVTQTPSHQVTQMGQEVILRCVPISNHLYFYWYRQILGQKVEFLVSFYNNEISEKSEIFDDQFSVERPDGSNFTLKIRSTKLEDSAMYFCASNLAGAGNEQFFGPGTRLTVL.

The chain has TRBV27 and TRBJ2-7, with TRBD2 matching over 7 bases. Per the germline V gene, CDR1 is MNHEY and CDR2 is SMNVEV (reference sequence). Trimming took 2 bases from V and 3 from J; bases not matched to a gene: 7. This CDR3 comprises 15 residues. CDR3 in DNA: TGTGCCAGCAGTTTAGCGGGAGTTTGGGACTACGAGCAGTACTTC. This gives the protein CASSLAGVWDYEQYF.

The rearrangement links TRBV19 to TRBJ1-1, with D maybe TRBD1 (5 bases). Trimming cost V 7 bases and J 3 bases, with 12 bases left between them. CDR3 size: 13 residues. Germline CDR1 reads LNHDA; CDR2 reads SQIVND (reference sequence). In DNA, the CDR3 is TGTGCCAGTACAGGGTATAGGTACACTGAAGCTTTCTTT. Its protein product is CASTGYRYTEAFF.

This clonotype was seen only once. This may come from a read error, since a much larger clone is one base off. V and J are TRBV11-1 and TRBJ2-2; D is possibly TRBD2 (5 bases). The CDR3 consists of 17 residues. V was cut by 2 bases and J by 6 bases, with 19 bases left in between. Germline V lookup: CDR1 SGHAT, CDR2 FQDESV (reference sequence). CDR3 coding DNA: TGTGCCAGCAGCTTACTAGCCGGGTTTCAGGATGCCGGGGAGCTGTTTTTT. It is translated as CASSLLAGFQDAGELFF. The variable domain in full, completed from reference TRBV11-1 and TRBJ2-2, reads EAEVAQSPRYKITEKSQAVAFWCDPISGHATLYWYRQILGQGPELLVQFQDESVVDDSQLPKDRFSAERLKGVDSTLKIQPAELGDSAMYLCASSLLAGFQDAGELFFGEGSRLTVL.

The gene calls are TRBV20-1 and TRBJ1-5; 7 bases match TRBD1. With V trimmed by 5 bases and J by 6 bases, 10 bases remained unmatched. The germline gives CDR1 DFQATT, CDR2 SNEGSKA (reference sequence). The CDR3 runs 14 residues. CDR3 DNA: TGCAGTGCTGGGAACCTGGACAGGTTTCAGCCCCAGCATTTT. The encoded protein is CSAGNLDRFQPQHF.

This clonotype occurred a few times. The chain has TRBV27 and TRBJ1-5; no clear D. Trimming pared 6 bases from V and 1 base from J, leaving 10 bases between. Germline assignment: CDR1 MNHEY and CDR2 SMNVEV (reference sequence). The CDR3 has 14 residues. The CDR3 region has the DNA TGTGCCAGCAGGGAGGCAGGAAGCAATCAGCCCCAGCATTTT. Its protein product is CASREAGSNQPQHF.

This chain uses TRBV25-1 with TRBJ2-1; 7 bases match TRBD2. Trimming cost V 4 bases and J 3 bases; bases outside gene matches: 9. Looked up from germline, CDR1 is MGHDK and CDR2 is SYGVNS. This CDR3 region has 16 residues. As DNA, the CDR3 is TGTGCCAGCAGTGCCCTGACAAGCGGGGACTACAATGAGCAGTTCTTC. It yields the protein CASSALTSGDYNEQFF.

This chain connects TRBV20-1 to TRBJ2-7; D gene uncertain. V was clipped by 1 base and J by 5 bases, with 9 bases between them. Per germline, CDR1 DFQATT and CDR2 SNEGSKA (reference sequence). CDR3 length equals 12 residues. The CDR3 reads CSARGSVDEQYF. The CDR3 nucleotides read TGCAGTGCTAGAGGCAGCGTGGACGAGCAGTACTTC.

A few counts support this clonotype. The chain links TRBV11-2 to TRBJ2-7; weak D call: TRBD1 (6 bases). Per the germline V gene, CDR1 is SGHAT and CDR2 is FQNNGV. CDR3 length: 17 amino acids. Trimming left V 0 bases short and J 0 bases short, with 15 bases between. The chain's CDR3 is CASSLDFRGISSYEQYF. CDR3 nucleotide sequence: TGTGCCAGCAGCTTAGATTTTAGGGGGATTAGCTCCTACGAGCAGTACTTC.

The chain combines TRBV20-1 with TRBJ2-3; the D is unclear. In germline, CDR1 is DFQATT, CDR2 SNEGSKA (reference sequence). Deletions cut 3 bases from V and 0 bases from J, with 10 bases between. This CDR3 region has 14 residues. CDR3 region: CSASGETSTDTQYF. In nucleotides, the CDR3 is TGCAGTGCTAGTGGCGAGACTAGCACAGATACGCAGTATTTT.

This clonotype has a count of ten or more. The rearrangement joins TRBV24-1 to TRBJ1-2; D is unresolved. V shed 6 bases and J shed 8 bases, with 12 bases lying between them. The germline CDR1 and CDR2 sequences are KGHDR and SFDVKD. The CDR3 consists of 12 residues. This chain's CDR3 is CATSPFEGGYTF. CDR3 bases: TGTGCCACCAGTCCTTTTGAAGGGGGCTACACCTTC.

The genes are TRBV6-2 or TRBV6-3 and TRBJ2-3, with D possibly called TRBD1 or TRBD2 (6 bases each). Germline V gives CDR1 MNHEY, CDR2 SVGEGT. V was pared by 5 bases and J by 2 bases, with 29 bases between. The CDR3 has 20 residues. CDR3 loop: CASSTGGQGYTNTHTDTQYF. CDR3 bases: TGTGCCAGCAGTACTGGAGGGCAGGGGTATACTAATACGCACACAGATACGCAGTATTTT.

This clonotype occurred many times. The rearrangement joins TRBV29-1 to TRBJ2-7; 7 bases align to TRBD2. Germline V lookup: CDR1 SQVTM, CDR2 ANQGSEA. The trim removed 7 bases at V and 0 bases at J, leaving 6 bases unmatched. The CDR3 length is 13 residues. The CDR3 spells CSAGGGSSYEQYF. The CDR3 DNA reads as TGCAGCGCTGGGGGGGGAAGCTCCTACGAGCAGTACTTC.

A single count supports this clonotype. CDR3: CASRPGGTGNEQYF. CDR3 in DNA: TGCGCCAGCAGACCGGGAGGGACAGGGAACGAGCAGTACTTC. V is TRBV10-2 and J is TRBJ2-7, with D maybe TRBD1 (9 bases). There are 14 residues in the CDR3. CDR1 is WSHSY, CDR2 SAAADI, per germline. Trimming stripped 6 bases from V and 5 bases from J, with 17 bases between.

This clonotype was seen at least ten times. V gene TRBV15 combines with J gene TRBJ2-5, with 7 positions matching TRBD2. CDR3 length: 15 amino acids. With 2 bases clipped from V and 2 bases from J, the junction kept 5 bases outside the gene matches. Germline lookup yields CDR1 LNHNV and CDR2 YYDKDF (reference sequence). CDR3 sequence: CATSRPGGGQETQYF. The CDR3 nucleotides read TGTGCCACCAGCAGACCTGGGGGGGGGCAAGAGACCCAGTACTTC.